A single sample gave rise to the 16 T cell receptor beta chains below, sequenced in a study of OX40 agonist ivuxolimab in advanced cancers. Profiled with immunoSEQ multiplex PCR; TCRdb holds only in-frame clones, not every one. The sample yields fewer than 90,000 clones, 85% seen once. Sequencing was performed on CD4+ or CD8+ T cells sorted from blood, taken in a trial of the OX40 agonist ivuxolimab. Receptors were obtained from an adult with an advanced solid tumor such as melanoma, head and neck, liver or kidney cancer.

The chain is built from TRBV9 and TRBJ1-2; the D is unclear. V dropped 0 bases and J dropped 4 bases, with 10 bases sitting between them. Germline CDR1 is SGDLS and CDR2 is YYNGEE. CDR3 length equals 14 residues. This CDR3 reads CASSVGPSSYGYTF. The CDR3, as DNA: TGTGCCAGCAGCGTAGGGCCCTCGTCCTATGGCTACACCTTC.

The chain recombines TRBV5-6 with TRBJ1-5, with D possibly TRBD1 on 5 matching bases. Germline V gene lookup returns CDR1 SGHDT and CDR2 YYEEEE. The CDR3 loop spans 15 amino acids. Between the trimmed V and J ends, which lost 0 bases and 0 bases, there was a span of 7 bases. In DNA form, the CDR3 reads TGTGCCAGCAGCTTGGGTGGGGGTAGCAATCAGCCCCAGCATTTT. Translated, it gives CASSLGGGSNQPQHF. The entire variable domain, with the rest obtained from reference TRBV5-6 and TRBJ1-5, is as follows: DAGVTQSPTHLIKTRGQQVTLRCSPKSGHDTVSWYQQALGQGPQFIFQYYEEEERQRGNFPDRFSGHQFPNYSSELNVNALLLGDSALYLCASSLGGGSNQPQHFGDGTRLSIL.

This clone was found once. The chain couples TRBV7-3 to TRBJ2-1; 10 bases are a match to TRBD2. Trimming at V came to 3 bases and at J to 7 bases, leaving 9 bases not matched to a gene. Looked up from germline, CDR1 is SGHTA and CDR2 is FQGTGA. This CDR3 is 16 amino acids long. The CDR3 here is CASSFGLAGVNNEQFF. CDR3 DNA: TGTGCCAGCAGCTTTGGCCTAGCGGGAGTCAATAATGAGCAGTTCTTC.

The CDR3 DNA follows: TGTGCCAGCAGCCCTCGAATTAAAGAAGGAGCCAAAAACATTCAGTACTTC. Translating it yields CASSPRIKEGAKNIQYF. J is TRBJ2-4 and V is TRBV7-9; D not resolved. The V end was cut by 5 bases, the J end by 0 bases, with 17 bases between. The CDR3 covers 17 residues. CDR1 and CDR2 from the germline V gene are SEHNR and FQNEAQ (reference sequence).

Details on this clone: Other DNA sequences within the sample encode an identical CDR3. The chain has TRBV18 and TRBJ1-5; no reliable D call. Trimming removed 3 bases at V and 5 bases at J, with 8 bases between. The CDR3 sequence is 13 residues long. Germline assignment: CDR1 KGHSH and CDR2 LQKENI. CDR3 sequence: CASSPSRDQPQHF. DNA for the CDR3: TGTGCCAGCTCACCGTCCAGAGATCAGCCCCAGCATTTT.

The chain employs TRBV7-9 and TRBJ1-1, with D maybe TRBD1 (5 bases). V lost 5 bases, J lost 8 bases, and 12 bases lay in between. The CDR3 has 12 residues. CDR1 is SEHNR, CDR2 FQNEAQ, per germline (reference sequence). The CDR3 region is CASSRGTPEAFF. CDR3 nucleotides: TGTGCCAGCAGCCGCGGGACGCCCGAAGCTTTCTTT. The full variable domain, with the rest looked up from reference TRBV7-9 and TRBJ1-1, is DTGVSQNPRHKITKRGQNVTFRCDPISEHNRLYWYRQTLGQGPEFLTYFQNEAQLEKSRLLSDRFSAERPKGSFSTLEIQRTEQGDSAMYLCASSRGTPEAFFGQGTRLTVV.

This sequence joins TRBV7-9 and TRBJ2-2; 9 nucleotides match TRBD1. CDR1 is SEHNR, CDR2 FQNEAQ, per germline (reference sequence). The CDR3 covers 18 residues. V lost 8 bases and J lost 2; bases outside the gene matches: 15. CDR3 sequence reads: CASLPGQGGKKNTGELFF. The CDR3 DNA follows: TGTGCCAGCTTGCCGGGACAGGGAGGCAAAAAAAACACCGGGGAGCTGTTTTTT.

The chain links TRBV7-2 to TRBJ2-7; tentatively, D is TRBD2 (6 bases). This CDR3 has 13 residues. Trimming pared 6 bases from V and 7 bases from J, leaving 16 bases between. Germline V gene data show CDR1 as SGHTA and CDR2 as FQGNSA. CDR3 in DNA: TGTGCCAGCAGTCAGACTAGGATGATGGAGCAGTACTTC. Residues: CASSQTRMMEQYF.

The V and J genes are TRBV19 and TRBJ2-1; 7 bases line up with TRBD2. In germline, CDR1 is LNHDA, CDR2 SQIVND (reference sequence). J was trimmed by 7 bases and V by 3 bases; bases with no gene match: 15. This CDR3 has 17 amino acids. CDR3 residues: CASSIPPGAGEYNEQFF. DNA of the CDR3: TGTGCCAGTAGTATCCCCCCCGGGGCGGGAGAGTATAATGAGCAGTTCTTC.

The V call is TRBV6-6, the J call TRBJ1-5; D uncertain. V was clipped by 0 bases and J by 2 bases, with 8 bases between them. CDR1 is MNHNY and CDR2 is SVGAGI in the germline V gene (reference sequence). This CDR3 spans 15 amino acids. CDR3 region: CASSYSALGNQPQHF. DNA for the CDR3: TGTGCCAGCAGTTACTCCGCGCTTGGCAATCAGCCCCAGCATTTT.

The rearrangement uses TRBV11-2 and TRBJ2-6; unclear D gene. The CDR3 runs to 13 residues. Per the germline V gene, CDR1 is SGHAT and CDR2 is FQNNGV. V lost 5 bases to trimming and J lost 1 base, with 3 bases between them. The CDR3 nucleotides read TGTGCCAGCAGCCCTTCTGGGGCCAACGTCCTGACTTTC. Protein: CASSPSGANVLTF.

The chain employs TRBV4-2 and TRBJ2-3; possibly TRBD1 for D (6 bases). Looked up from germline, CDR1 is LGHNA and CDR2 is YNFKEQ. V lost 8 bases, J lost 2 bases, and 20 bases lay in between. The CDR3 is 16 amino acids. This chain's CDR3 is CASGRGFDRSTDTQYF. CDR3 sequence (DNA): TGTGCCAGCGGCCGGGGATTTGACAGGTCCACAGATACGCAGTATTTT.

The rearrangement joins TRBV18 to TRBJ1-2; maybe TRBD1 (5 bases). The germline gives CDR1 KGHSH, CDR2 LQKENI. The CDR3 length is 15 residues. V lost 3 bases and J lost 1, with 12 bases in between. The CDR3 protein is CASSPRGSSNYGYTF. Here the CDR3 DNA reads TGTGCCAGCTCACCGCGGGGGTCGAGTAACTATGGCTACACCTTC.

The V call is TRBV28, the J call TRBJ1-5; tentatively, D is TRBD1 (6 bases). Trimming removed 8 bases at V and 2 bases at J, with 10 bases between. In germline, CDR1 is MDHEN, CDR2 SYDVKM. The CDR3 is 13 amino acids. CDR3 in DNA: TGTGCCAGCGGTAGACAGGGCAATCAGCCCCAGCATTTT. This translates into CASGRQGNQPQHF.

This rearrangement joins TRBV10-3 to TRBJ1-3, with 7 bases matching TRBD1. The CDR3 is made up of 14 amino acids. V dropped 6 bases and J dropped 4; count of bases not matched to a gene: 6. In germline, CDR1 is ENHRY, CDR2 SYGVKD. CDR3 nucleotides: TGTGCCATCAGAAAGCAGGGGGTCGGAAACACCATATATTTT. The encoded protein is CAIRKQGVGNTIYF.

The J gene is TRBJ2-5, the V gene TRBV6-5; the match to TRBD1 covers 8 bases. Germline V CDR1 and CDR2: MNHEY, SVGAGI. V dropped 2 bases and J dropped 5; count of bases not matched to a gene: 10. The CDR3 runs 16 residues. CDR3 DNA sequence: TGTGCCAGCAGTTACGGCCTAGGGACAGGTCAGGAGACCCAGTACTTC. Its translation is CASSYGLGTGQETQYF.